This T cell receptor (beta chain) emerged from a study of Ad26.COV2.S vaccination and SARS-CoV-2 variants (dated by TCRdb to the early 2020s). Regarding the study in general: Vaccine-arm donors were drawn from COV1001, a multicentre, randomized, double-blind, placebo-controlled phase I-IIa trial of Ad26.COV2.S in healthy adults. Dosing of Ad26.COV2.S was intramuscular, at either 5x10^10 or 1x10^11 viral particles, delivered as one shot or as two shots spaced 56 days apart. TCRbeta repertoire sequencing served as the tool for gauging how specific and how broad the SARS-CoV-2-reactive T cell receptors were following Ad26.COV2.S vaccination. The TCR-sequenced set comprised approximately 30 samples: approximately 20 Ad26.COV2.S vaccine recipients, 5 placebo recipients and 8 SARS-CoV-2 convalescent individuals. Trial participants were randomized into five groups of five, in which low-dose or high-dose Ad26.COV2.S was given once or twice, or placebo was given on both occasions. Blinding of investigators to trial group allocation was maintained during experiments and outcome assessment. Beyond this particular receptor, the publication reports: Vaccine and placebo recipients had similar non-spike TCR breadth, a finding consistent with the vaccine containing only spike. Spike-specific TCR breadth was higher in Ad26.COV2.S recipients than in placebo recipients (P = 0.0014). Substantial breadth of spike-specific CD8+ and CD4+ T cell responses was reported after vaccination. It was noted by the authors that total T cell responses may have been underestimated by the TCR breadth and depth analyses. The study was not powered to compare responses between vaccine doses or regimens.

The CDR3 has 12 amino acids, counting the end cysteine and phenylalanine. Here the CDR3 DNA is all that survives: 36 bases in frame from base 1. CDR1 and CDR2, per the germline V gene, are SGHTA and FQGNSA. V is trimmed back by 5 bases and J by 4 bases, and the junction contains 1 base that no gene match accounts for. The immunoSEQ Assay was used to sequence TCRbeta CDR3 regions. After extraction, genomic DNA underwent amplification by bias-controlled multiplex PCR, followed by high-throughput sequencing. Per the source publication's procedure: To quantify the absolute abundance of every unique TCRbeta CDR3 region, sequences were collapsed and filtered. T cell fraction was estimated by normalizing TCRbeta template counts to usable DNA, which was measured by amplifying reference genes present in all nucleated cells. Repertoire TCRs were annotated as SARS-CoV-2-specific when V gene, CDR3 amino acid sequence and J gene were exactly matched to a known reactive TCR set. The reference SARS-CoV-2 TCR set was obtained from MIRA and was filtered for enrichment in COVID-19-positive ImmuneCODE repertoires, whereby public or cross-reactive TCRs were removed. Using the MIRA antigens, annotated TCRs were further analysed by specific ORF or by position within an ORF. Breadth was defined as annotated unique rearrangements over total unique productive rearrangements; depth was the summed frequency of those rearrangements. Two-sided Wilcoxon rank-sum tests were applied when comparing TCR breadth between groups. TCRdb limited this immuneACCESS table to in-frame rearrangements with V and J called. A share of clones is missing; checked studies link under half to unresolved V genes, and the rest is unexplained. That table supplies the V and J calls and clone size; D and trimming were determined from the DNA. The sample records about 350,000 clones, approximately 86% of which are singletons. The top ten constitute around 10% of the sample.

This clone was seen more than once but under ten times. No antigen is known for it. Within one base of it there is no much larger clone, and no base qualities were kept. This specimen's treatment or condition label, interpreted: roughly 18 received Ad26.COV2.S at low or high dose, single or two shots; about 5 received placebo; per-sample allocation not given. Repertoires of vaccine and placebo recipients were sequenced from samples collected on day 63 after the first injection. In Cohort 1b, roughly 26 adults aged 18-55 years were enrolled at a single site in Boston, USA, between 29 July and 7 August 2020. Ad26.COV2.S consisted of a replication-incompetent adenovirus type 26 vector by which a prefusion-stabilized SARS-CoV-2 spike protein from the original Wuhan strain was expressed.

This specimen was peripheral blood, taken in a trial of Ad26.COV2.S vaccine versus placebo. This clonotype was obtained from a person between 18 and 65 years old who received the Ad26.COV2.S COVID-19 vaccine or a placebo. The chain employs TRBV7-2 and TRBJ1-2, with 7 central nucleotides matching TRBD1. The CDR3 amino acid sequence is: CASSRDSYGYTF. The nucleotides are TGTGCCAGCAGCCGGGACAGCTATGGCTACACCTTC.